This TCR beta chain was retrieved from a study of T cell responses to AZD1222 COVID-19 vaccine. Broader study findings: Along spike, vaccine-associated CD4 TCRs were found throughout, with dominance at 160-218 and 743-854. The study sampled repertoires only after the peak T cell response. Donor demographics were predominantly white British with a female majority; clonal diversity may be underestimated.

Trimming took off 6 bases at V and 5 bases at J, with 13 bases between the two ends. The germline V gene encodes CDR1 WNHNN and CDR2 SYGVQD (reference sequence). The CDR3 is 14 amino acids. Sequencing was performed with immunoSEQ multiplex PCR; in TCRdb, only in-frame clones are kept and a portion is missing. Here the sample spans 90,000 to 100,000 clones, about nine tenths being singletons. Only one count was recorded for this clone. Antigen specificity is unknown. Analyses pooled second doses at about 4 or about 12 weeks. The chain joins TRBV10-1 to TRBJ2-2; D may be TRBD1 or TRBD2 (5 bases each). Here the sequenced sample was peripheral blood, taken 28 days after the second AZD1222 dose. The sequence derives from an adult who received the AZD1222 COVID-19 vaccine. CDR3 sequence (DNA): TGCGCCAGCAGCGCTGGTGGGGGAACCGGGGAGCTGTTTTTT. It translates to CASSAGGGTGELFF.